Listed here are 8 T cell receptor beta chains from one sample, sequenced in a study of beta chain features in type 1 diabetes. Sequencing targeted expressed TCRB transcripts, as all isolated RNA had been reverse transcribed. Clones were sequenced by immunoSEQ multiplex PCR, and TCRdb holds only the in-frame ones, with some missing. Here the sample spans some 360,000 clones, around 20% being singletons. Sequencing was performed on naive CD4+ T cells from blood. The origin of the receptors is a woman between 18 and 30 years old in good health.

The table lists this clone with a few counts. Other DNA sequences in this sample translate to the same CDR3. CDR3 sequence reads: CASRQGTDTQYF. DNA for the CDR3: TGCGCCAGCAGACAGGGGACAGATACGCAGTATTTT. The chain employs TRBV5-1 and TRBJ2-3; 7 bases align to TRBD1. The V and J ends lost 5 bases and 3 bases, in that order; junction bases with no gene match: 0. This CDR3 has 12 amino acids. Looked up from germline, CDR1 is SGHRS and CDR2 is YFSETQ.

This clone has more than one count but fewer than ten. The chain employs TRBV7-9 and TRBJ2-3; 8 bases agree with TRBD2. The germline V gene has CDR1 SEHNR and CDR2 FQNEAQ (reference sequence). CDR3 size: 14 residues. The ends lost 5 bases at V and 4 bases at J; junction bases unmatched: 5. The CDR3, as DNA: TGTGCCAGCAGCACTCGACTAGCGTCAGATACGCAGTATTTT. Amino acids: CASSTRLASDTQYF.

The chain combines TRBV6-5 with TRBJ2-4, with D possibly TRBD2 on 5 matching bases. The CDR3 length is 12 residues. CDR1 MNHEY and CDR2 SVGAGI come from the germline V gene. Trimming left V 6 bases short and J 6 bases short, with 9 bases between. The CDR3 reads CASSSEGNIQYF. CDR3 bases: TGTGCCAGCAGCTCAGAGGGAAACATTCAGTACTTC.

A few counts support this clone. The chain recombines TRBV7-2 with TRBJ1-1; D ambiguous. V lost 5 bases, J lost 12 bases, and 13 bases lay in between. Germline loops: CDR1 SGHTA, CDR2 FQGNSA. The CDR3 extends over 11 amino acids. The CDR3 protein is CASSQSEASFF. CDR3 nucleotides: TGTGCCAGCAGCCAATCGGAGGCGTCTTTCTTT.

The gene calls are TRBV19 and TRBJ2-3, with TRBD2 identical over 11 bases. Per germline, CDR1 LNHDA and CDR2 SQIVND (reference sequence). V trimming: 5 bases; J trimming: 0 bases; junction bases outside the gene matches: 1. The length of the CDR3 is 15 residues. The CDR3 here is CASSRTSGSTDTQYF. CDR3 coding DNA: TGTGCCAGTAGTCGGACTAGCGGGAGCACAGATACGCAGTATTTT. Full variable domain (outside the CDR3, taken from reference TRBV19 and TRBJ2-3): DGGITQSPKYLFRKEGQNVTLSCEQNLNHDAMYWYRQDPGQGLRLIYYSQIVNDFQKGDIAEGYSVSREKKESFPLTVTSAQKNPTAFYLCASSRTSGSTDTQYFGPGTRLTVL.

This chain links TRBV4-1 with TRBJ1-2; D not certain. Germline CDR1 reads MGHRA; CDR2 reads YSYEKL. This CDR3 region has 14 residues. V lost 1 base to trimming and J lost 4 bases, with 10 bases between them. Here the CDR3 reads CASSQGLQTYGYTF. The CDR3, as DNA: TGCGCCAGCAGCCAAGGATTACAGACCTATGGCTACACCTTC.

The chain has TRBV12-5 and TRBJ1-5, with D unclear. Trimming took off 6 bases at V and 4 bases at J, with 16 bases between the two ends. CDR3 size: 15 residues. Germline V gene lookup returns CDR1 LGHNT and CDR2 FRNRAP. CDR3 sequence (DNA): TGTGCTAGTGGCCCGACGCAGGCTGGAAATCAGCCCCAGCATTTT. Translation gives CASGPTQAGNQPQHF. The whole variable domain, remainder taken from reference TRBV12-5 and TRBJ1-5, is DARVTQTPRHKVTEMGQEVTMRCQPILGHNTVFWYRQTMMQGLELLAYFRNRAPLDDSGMPKDRFSAEMPDATLATLKIQPSEPRDSAVYFCASGPTQAGNQPQHFGDGTRLSIL.

In this sample, this clone turned up a few times. V and J are TRBV30 and TRBJ2-7; 7 bases line up with TRBD2. The germline CDR1 and CDR2 sequences are GTSNPN and SVGIG (reference sequence). The J segment lost 0 bases and the V segment lost 5 bases, leaving 7 bases of the junction unmatched. The CDR3 loop spans 14 amino acids. CDR3 sequence: CAWSPSGPSYEQYF. Written as DNA, the CDR3 is TGTGCCTGGTCCCCTAGCGGACCCTCCTACGAGCAGTACTTC.